This TCR beta chain was found in a study of blood T cell repertoires in COVID-19. The assay was immunoSEQ multiplex PCR, and TCRdb's table has in-frame clones only and misses some. Of about 400,000 clones listed, more than 70% are singletons. With 6 bases removed from V and 3 bases from J, the gap between germline ends came to 7 bases. Germline V gene lookup returns CDR1 SNHLY and CDR2 FYNNEI. This CDR3 is built from 12 residues. The clonotype comes from a middle-aged man with acute or convalescent COVID-19. V usage is TRBV2 and J usage is TRBJ2-3, with D possibly being TRBD1 (6 bases). Sequenced input: peripheral blood. The CDR3 coding sequence is TGTGCCAGCAGGGGACAAACAGATACGCAGTATTTT. Protein sequence: CASRGQTDTQYF.